The source of this T cell receptor (beta chain) is a study of shared clonotypes between healthy human individuals. Naive CD8 cells lacked CD45RO, underwent positive selection for CCR7 and left out terminally differentiated effector memory CD45RA+ cells. This clone showed up just once. The material for each subset, its genomic DNA, was split evenly across several immunoSEQ plates. Sequencing used immunoSEQ multiplex PCR; TCRdb keeps in-frame clones, though not all of them. The profile shows hundreds of thousands of clones, roughly 96% of them singletons. The CDR3 covers 13 residues. V gave up 5 bases and J gave up 11 bases; unmatched junction bases: 10. From germline, CDR1 is MGHDK and CDR2 SYGVNS.

This clonotype was sampled from a woman in her twenties or thirties in good health. The sequencing sample was made of naive CD8+ T cells sorted from blood. The V call is TRBV25-1, the J call TRBJ1-1, with 8 bases lining up with TRBD1. In nucleotides, the CDR3 is TGTGCCAGCAGTCCCGGGACAGGTTTCTGGGCTTTCTTT. It translates to CASSPGTGFWAFF.